The rows below give T cell receptor beta chains drawn from one sample of a study of blood T cell repertoires in COVID-19. Method: immunoSEQ multiplex PCR; TCRdb's copy keeps in-frame clones and lacks some. The sample lists almost 50,000 clones; around three quarters were seen once. Sequencing used peripheral blood. These receptor sequences come from a man between 65 and 79 years old with acute or convalescent COVID-19. The CDR3 runs from the conserved cysteine through the conserved F or W. D genes are given only for firm matches. Clone size is shown for a subset of rows, as once, few, many or a class of expanded clone.

clone size	D gene	V gene	J gene	CDR3 length	CDR3 DNA	CDR3 protein
.	TRBD2	TRBV2	TRBJ2-7	11	TGTGCCAGCAGCCGGGAGGGGCAGCAGTACTTC	CASSREGQQYF
few	.	TRBV6-5	TRBJ1-6	12	TGTGCCAGCAGTTTACGGAATTCACCCCTCCACTTT	CASSLRNSPLHF
few	.	TRBV5-1	TRBJ2-3	15	TGCGCCAGCAGCTTGGGGGGCCAGAGCACAGATACGCAGTATTTT	CASSLGGQSTDTQYF
.	TRBD2	TRBV15	TRBJ2-1	18	TGTGCCACCAGCAGAGATTTAGCAGGGACTAGTGTCTACAATGAGCAGTTCTTC	CATSRDLAGTSVYNEQFF
.	TRBD1	TRBV19	TRBJ2-7	12	TGTGCCAGCGGGACAGGGCCCTACGAGCAGTACTTC	CASGTGPYEQYF
.	TRBD2	TRBV7-2	TRBJ2-5	14	TGTGCCAGCAGCTTAGGTAGCGGGCACGAGACCCAGTACTTC	CASSLGSGHETQYF
.	.	TRBV4-1	TRBJ2-2	18	TGCGCCAGCAGCCAAGCTCCGAAGCGGACCCGTAACACCGGGGAGCTGTTTTTT	CASSQAPKRTRNTGELFF
.	.	TRBV29-1	TRBJ1-2	13	TGCAGCGCTGAGATGGGGGGGGAAATTGGCTACACCTTC	CSAEMGGEIGYTF
.	TRBD1	TRBV5-1	TRBJ1-2	15	TGCGCCAGCAGCTTGTCGACAGGGTTAGGATATGGCTACACCTTC	CASSLSTGLGYGYTF
.	.	TRBV2	TRBJ1-6	15	TGTGCCAGCAGTGTGCGACAGCAGGGGTTTTCACCCCTCCACTTT	CASSVRQQGFSPLHF
few	TRBD1	TRBV6-2/TRBV6-3	TRBJ1-1	14	TGTGCCAGCAACCCACAGGGGGAGAGGATAGGAGCTTTCTTT	CASNPQGERIGAFF
.	.	TRBV9	TRBJ1-1	13	TGTGCCAGTGGGGGGACTGCTCACACTGAAGCTTTCTTT	CASGGTAHTEAFF
.	.	TRBV30	TRBJ2-3	11	TGTGCCTGGAGTGTCAGAGATACGCAGTATTTT	CAWSVRDTQYF
.	TRBD1	TRBV2	TRBJ1-5	14	TGTGCCAGCAGGGGGGACAGCCGAAATCAGCCCCAGCATTTT	CASRGDSRNQPQHF
once	.	TRBV5-8	TRBJ1-3	13	TGTGCCAGCAGCTTGGACAGCGGAAACACCATATATTTT	CASSLDSGNTIYF
.	.	TRBV6-5	TRBJ1-1	13	TGTGCCAGCAGGAAGGGGCCTCACACTGAAGCTTTCTTT	CASRKGPHTEAFF
.	TRBD1	TRBV6-5	TRBJ1-1	15	TGTGCCAGCAGTATACGGGGGGACAGGGGGACTGAAGCTTTCTTT	CASSIRGDRGTEAFF
.	.	TRBV11-2	TRBJ1-2	16	TGTGCCAGCAGCTTAGAAGCTAGTGCGGTTTACTATGGCTACACCTTC	CASSLEASAVYYGYTF
.	TRBD1	TRBV5-1	TRBJ2-1	15	TGCGCCAGCAGCCAGGGACAGGGTATGGGCAATGAGCAGTTCTTC	CASSQGQGMGNEQFF
.	TRBD2	TRBV27	TRBJ2-1	15	TGTGCCAGCAGTTCAGGACTAGCGGGGCAGAATGAGCAGTTCTTC	CASSSGLAGQNEQFF
.	.	TRBV7-9	TRBJ2-1	14	TGTGCCAGCAGCGAACCCTACCTATACAATGAGCAGTTCTTC	CASSEPYLYNEQFF
.	.	TRBV18	TRBJ1-5	13	TGTGCCAGCTCACGGACGGGGAATCAGCCCCAGCATTTT	CASSRTGNQPQHF